The 21 T cell receptor beta chains in this list originate from one sample, sequenced in a study of blood T cell repertoires in COVID-19. Clones were read by immunoSEQ multiplex PCR, and TCRdb kept only the in-frame ones, dropping some. The sample carries fewer than 500,000 clones, around 87% recorded once. The sample was PBMCs or T cells enriched from blood (not recorded which). All receptors come from a man aged 30 to 39 who had recovered from COVID-19.

The V gene is TRBV24-1, the J gene TRBJ1-2; the D gene is possibly TRBD1 (6 bases). This CDR3 region has 15 residues. Trimming shortened V by 4 bases and J by 0 bases, and 11 bases separated the two germline ends. The V gene's germline CDR1 is KGHDR and CDR2 SFDVKD. This CDR3 is CATSDQRQANYGYTF. Written as DNA, the CDR3 is TGTGCCACCAGTGACCAGAGACAGGCTAACTATGGCTACACCTTC.

The rearrangement uses TRBV27 and TRBJ2-3; 12 bases agree with TRBD2. Germline values: CDR1 MNHEY, CDR2 SMNVEV (reference sequence). J gave up 1 base and V 6 bases, and 2 bases lay outside the gene matches. This CDR3 region has 15 residues. Here the CDR3 reads CASRWTSGGTDTQYF. For the CDR3, the DNA is TGTGCCAGCAGATGGACTAGCGGGGGCACAGATACGCAGTATTTT.

This chain links TRBV14 with TRBJ2-1; 9 bases are a match to TRBD2. The length of the CDR3 is 16 residues. V trimming: 0 bases; J trimming: 3 bases; junction bases outside the gene matches: 3. Per the germline V gene, CDR1 is SGHDN and CDR2 is FVKESK. DNA of the CDR3: TGTGCCAGCAGCCAAGATGAGCGGGAGGTCTACAATGAGCAGTTCTTC. Protein product: CASSQDEREVYNEQFF.

This clone has only one observation. The rearrangement uses TRBV6-5 and TRBJ2-1; D may be TRBD1 (6 bases). Trimming removed 0 bases at V and 10 bases at J, with 16 bases between. In germline, CDR1 is MNHEY, CDR2 SVGAGI. The CDR3 is made up of 15 amino acids. The CDR3 region is CASSYSYRAKGEQFF. The CDR3 coding sequence is TGTGCCAGCAGTTACTCGTACAGGGCGAAGGGCGAGCAGTTCTTC.

The rearrangement links TRBV2 to TRBJ2-3; tentatively, D is TRBD1 (5 bases). V gave up 7 bases and J gave up 0 bases, with 8 bases separating them. From germline, CDR1 is SNHLY and CDR2 FYNNEI. This CDR3 contains 13 residues. The CDR3 region is CASTQGSTDTQYF. The CDR3 DNA follows: TGTGCCAGCACCCAGGGAAGCACAGATACGCAGTATTTT.

This chain links TRBV12-3 or TRBV12-4 with TRBJ2-3, with D tentatively TRBD2 (5 bases). Trimming shortened V by 5 bases and J by 5 bases, and 11 bases separated the two germline ends. This CDR3 spans 13 amino acids. The CDR3 nucleotides are TGTGCCAGCAGTCTTCCAGCGGAAGATACGCAGTATTTT. Protein product: CASSLPAEDTQYF.

The V and J genes are TRBV24-1 and TRBJ2-3, with 8 bases identical to TRBD2. Germline trimming cut 4 bases from V and 0 bases from J; bases unmatched to any gene: 26. The CDR3 loop spans 23 amino acids. Germline loops: CDR1 KGHDR, CDR2 SFDVKD. The CDR3 loop reads CATSESYSSFEYLAGTSTDTQYF. CDR3 sequence (DNA): TGTGCCACCAGTGAGTCTTACTCCTCTTTTGAATATCTAGCGGGTACTAGCACAGATACGCAGTATTTT.

To note about this clone: The sample contains more than one DNA sequence encoding this CDR3. This rearrangement joins TRBV19 to TRBJ1-1; D is ambiguous. V was trimmed by 6 bases and J by 5 bases, leaving 10 bases between them. The germline gives CDR1 LNHDA, CDR2 SQIVND (reference sequence). The CDR3 extends over 12 amino acids. CDR3 coding DNA: TGTGCCAGTAGCCCAGGCGGGACTGAAGCTTTCTTT. Translation: CASSPGGTEAFF.

The chain uses TRBV28 and TRBJ1-1, with 9 positions matching TRBD1. Per the germline V gene, CDR1 is MDHEN and CDR2 is SYDVKM. Germline trimming cut 4 bases from V and 4 bases from J; bases unmatched to any gene: 7. The length of the CDR3 is 15 residues. The CDR3 protein is CASSSTGGVLTEAFF. The CDR3 bases are TGTGCCAGCAGTTCGACAGGGGGAGTACTCACTGAAGCTTTCTTT.

The rearrangement links TRBV27 to TRBJ1-2; D may be TRBD1 (6 bases). The V gene lost 5 bases and the J gene lost 0 bases, with 10 bases spanning the gap. The CDR3 is made up of 14 amino acids. Germline V CDR1 and CDR2: MNHEY, SMNVEV (reference sequence). CDR3 in DNA: TGTGCCAGCAGTCCGGACAGAACTAACTATGGCTACACCTTC. It yields the protein CASSPDRTNYGYTF.

The V call is TRBV24-1, the J call TRBJ2-1; 7 nucleotides agree with TRBD1. Trimming cost V 3 bases and J 7 bases; bases outside gene matches: 11. The CDR3 totals 16 residues. Germline-derived CDR1 and CDR2 are KGHDR and SFDVKD. The CDR3 loop is CATSDPGTALANEQFF. The CDR3 DNA is TGTGCCACCAGTGATCCCGGGACAGCCCTCGCGAATGAGCAGTTCTTC.

The chain recombines TRBV11-2 with TRBJ2-7; the match to TRBD1 covers 7 bases. CDR3 length equals 17 residues. Germline V lookup: CDR1 SGHAT, CDR2 FQNNGV. The V and J ends lost 3 bases and 3 bases, in that order; junction bases with no gene match: 14. CDR3 coding DNA: TGTGCCAGCAGCTTTGACAGGGATTCCCCCTTAATCTACGAGCAGTACTTC. This translates into CASSFDRDSPLIYEQYF.

The rearrangement joins TRBV6-5 to TRBJ1-5; D unclear. Trimming stripped 10 bases from V and 8 bases from J, with 18 bases between. The germline gives CDR1 MNHEY, CDR2 SVGAGI. The CDR3 loop spans 13 amino acids. The CDR3 nucleotides are TGTGCCATCCTTTGGTGGAGAGAGAAGCCCCAGCATTTT. Translating gives CAILWWREKPQHF.

The chain joins TRBV28 to TRBJ1-2; tentative D call: TRBD1 (5 bases). The CDR3 length is 12 residues. Deletions cut 6 bases from V and 8 bases from J, with 13 bases between. Germline V gene lookup returns CDR1 MDHEN and CDR2 SYDVKM. In DNA, the CDR3 is TGTGCCAGCAGCCCACCGGGGGACGGCTACACCTTC. This gives the protein CASSPPGDGYTF.

The genes are TRBV7-3 and TRBJ1-1; 10 nucleotides agree with TRBD1. V trimming: 0 bases; J trimming: 5 bases; junction bases outside the gene matches: 3. CDR1 is SGHTA, CDR2 FQGTGA, per germline. The CDR3 has 15 residues. The CDR3 spells CASSLTGTGETEAFF. CDR3 coding DNA: TGTGCCAGCAGCTTAACCGGGACAGGGGAAACTGAAGCTTTCTTT. The full variable domain, completed using reference TRBV7-3 and TRBJ1-1, is GAGVSQTPSNKVTEKGKYVELRCDPISGHTALYWYRQSLGQGPEFLIYFQGTGAADDSGLPNDRFFAVRPEGSVSTLKIQRTERGDSAVYLCASSLTGTGETEAFFGQGTRLTVV.

V usage is TRBV19 and J usage is TRBJ2-7, with a tentative D call TRBD1 (5 bases). V lost 7 bases and J lost 0, with 10 bases in between. This CDR3 contains 13 residues. Germline V gene lookup returns CDR1 LNHDA and CDR2 SQIVND (reference sequence). CDR3 in DNA: TGTGCCAGTAAGTCGCAGGGCTCCTACGAGCAGTACTTC. Translation: CASKSQGSYEQYF.

The chain is built from TRBV5-6 and TRBJ2-7; TRBD2 matches 12 bases. V trimming: 5 bases; J trimming: 6 bases; junction bases outside the gene matches: 18. CDR3 length equals 18 residues. Looked up from germline, CDR1 is SGHDT and CDR2 is YYEEEE. In DNA form, the CDR3 reads TGTGCCAGCAGAATTGGCCTAGCGGGAGGGAGCGGGTTACGCGAGCAGTACTTC. Protein sequence: CASRIGLAGGSGLREQYF.

This chain joins TRBV29-1 and TRBJ1-1, with 7 bases that match TRBD1. This CDR3 contains 13 residues. CDR1 is SQVTM, CDR2 ANQGSEA, per germline. Germline trimming cut 7 bases from V and 2 bases from J; bases unmatched to any gene: 7. The CDR3 is CSARDRINTEAFF. The CDR3 DNA sequence: TGCAGCGCTCGGGACAGAATAAACACTGAAGCTTTCTTT.

The chain joins TRBV11-3 to TRBJ2-1, with D unresolved. This CDR3 is 12 amino acids long. Trimming removed 5 bases at V and 6 bases at J, with 8 bases between. The germline CDR1 and CDR2 sequences are SGHNT and YENEEA. CDR3: CASSNPLNEQFF. CDR3 nucleotides: TGTGCCAGCAGCAATCCCCTCAATGAGCAGTTCTTC.

The V gene is TRBV29-1, the J gene TRBJ1-1, with unresolved D. The germline gives CDR1 SQVTM, CDR2 ANQGSEA. The CDR3 has 12 amino acids. Trimming removed 4 bases from V and 5 bases from J, with 11 bases in between. The CDR3 sequence is CSVVRTGTEAFF. Here the CDR3 DNA reads TGCAGCGTTGTGCGGACGGGAACTGAAGCTTTCTTT. Variable domain in full (rest from reference TRBV29-1 and TRBJ1-1): SAVISQKPSRDICQRGTSLTIQCQVDSQVTMMFWYRQQPGQSLTLIATANQGSEATYESGFVIDKFPISRPNLTFSTLTVSNMSPEDSSIYLCSVVRTGTEAFFGQGTRLTVV.

The rearrangement links TRBV29-1 to TRBJ1-4; no definite D call. The CDR3 covers 12 residues. The germline V gene encodes CDR1 SQVTM and CDR2 ANQGSEA. This CDR3 is CSISGVGEKLFF. CDR3 nucleotides: TGCAGTATCAGCGGGGTTGGTGAAAAACTGTTTTTT.